The 26 T cell receptor beta chains below all came from one sample that was sequenced in a study of T cell clonotyping in hematopoietic cell transplantation. The protocol was immunoSEQ multiplex PCR, while the TCRdb copy is restricted to in-frame clones and leaves out a portion. This table has approximately 10,000 clones, approximately 89% appearing once. Sequencing input: peripheral blood mononuclear cells. These receptors originate from a woman aged 45-59 years in good health. Some clones in this sample may be carry-over from other donors' samples.

This chain links TRBV2 with TRBJ2-5; TRBD1 agrees at 11 bases. The CDR3 extends over 17 amino acids. The junction had 7 bases not matched to a gene; V was cut back by 0 bases and J by 4 bases. From germline, CDR1 is SNHLY and CDR2 FYNNEI. The CDR3 nucleotides read TGTGCCAGCAGTGAAGCAAGGACAGGGGGCTTTAGAGAGACCCAGTACTTC. This gives the protein CASSEARTGGFRETQYF.

This chain links TRBV6-5 with TRBJ1-3; TRBD1 might be the D (5 bases). The V gene's germline CDR1 is MNHEY and CDR2 SVGAGI. V was pared by 6 bases and J by 4 bases, with 13 bases between. The CDR3 spans 14 residues. The CDR3 DNA follows: TGTGCCAGCAGCGGGACGGGAAGAGGAAACACCATATATTTT. This encodes CASSGTGRGNTIYF.

V and J are TRBV15 and TRBJ2-7; weak D call: TRBD1 (6 bases). In germline, CDR1 is LNHNV, CDR2 YYDKDF (reference sequence). V gave up 0 bases and J gave up 9 bases, with 9 bases separating them. The CDR3 consists of 12 residues. In DNA, the CDR3 is TGTGCCACCAGCAGAGAACAGGGAAGGCAGTACTTC. Its protein product is CATSREQGRQYF.

V gene TRBV6-1 combines with J gene TRBJ1-2; 9 bases line up with TRBD1. The CDR3 is made up of 14 amino acids. V was pared by 6 bases and J by 3 bases, with 5 bases of the junction left unmatched. Germline V gives CDR1 MNHNS, CDR2 SASEGT. The CDR3 nucleotides read TGTGCCAGCAGGCCCGGACAGGGGTACTATGGCTACACCTTC. It translates to CASRPGQGYYGYTF.

This clone was observed once. The chain links TRBV5-6 to TRBJ1-2; 8 positions agree with TRBD1. Germline-derived CDR1 and CDR2 are SGHDT and YYEEEE. V was clipped by 5 bases and J by 3 bases; unmatched bases: 6. This CDR3 comprises 14 residues. CDR3 region: CASRPDRAHYGYTF. The DNA of the CDR3 is TGTGCCAGCAGACCGGACAGGGCCCACTATGGCTACACCTTC. The full variable domain, its missing parts supplied by reference TRBV5-6 and TRBJ1-2, is DAGVTQSPTHLIKTRGQQVTLRCSPKSGHDTVSWYQQALGQGPQFIFQYYEEEERQRGNFPDRFSGHQFPNYSSELNVNALLLGDSALYLCASRPDRAHYGYTFGSGTRLTVV.

The chain is built from TRBV4-3 and TRBJ1-2; the match to TRBD1 covers 12 bases. The CDR3 is 16 residues long. Germline V gives CDR1 LGHNA, CDR2 YSLEER. The V and J ends lost 1 base and 7 bases, in that order; junction bases with no gene match: 7. The CDR3 is CASSQASGQGAFGYTF. CDR3 nucleotide sequence: TGCGCCAGCAGCCAAGCCTCGGGACAGGGGGCTTTTGGCTACACCTTC.

This clone appeared a single time. The V and J genes are TRBV5-1 and TRBJ2-7; 10 nucleotides line up with TRBD1. The CDR3 extends over 15 amino acids. V dropped 3 bases and J dropped 2; count of bases not matched to a gene: 5. The germline gives CDR1 SGHRS, CDR2 YFSETQ. Here the CDR3 reads CASSSGGTGAYEQYF. DNA of the CDR3: TGCGCCAGCAGCTCCGGGGGGACAGGGGCCTACGAGCAGTACTTC.

The rearrangement joins TRBV25-1 to TRBJ1-1; TRBD1 aligns across 8 bases. This CDR3 is 14 amino acids long. V lost 4 bases and J lost 3; bases outside the gene matches: 4. CDR1 is MGHDK and CDR2 is SYGVNS in the germline V gene. As DNA, the CDR3 is TGTGCCAGCAGTGCGGACAGGGTTGACACTGAAGCTTTCTTT. Translated: CASSADRVDTEAFF.

V gene TRBV14 combines with J gene TRBJ1-1; D possibly corresponds to TRBD1 (6 bases). V shed 1 base and J shed 0 bases, with 9 bases lying between them. The CDR3 loop spans 15 amino acids. CDR1 is SGHDN, CDR2 FVKESK, per germline. The DNA for the CDR3 is TGTGCCAGCAGCCAAGTCTGGACAGTGAACACTGAAGCTTTCTTT. This gives the protein CASSQVWTVNTEAFF.

This rearrangement joins TRBV6-5 to TRBJ2-3; weak D call: TRBD2 (6 bases). Germline V gene sequence: CDR1 MNHEY, CDR2 SVGAGI. Trimming left V 9 bases short and J 2 bases short, with 12 bases between. This CDR3 is 13 amino acids long. The CDR3: CASATRNTDTQYF. In nucleotides, the CDR3 is TGTGCCAGTGCGACTAGAAACACAGATACGCAGTATTTT.

V usage is TRBV4-2 and J usage is TRBJ1-6; D is ambiguous. Trimming took off 0 bases at V and 10 bases at J, with 16 bases between the two ends. The CDR3 is 16 residues long. Germline CDR1 and CDR2: LGHNA and YNFKEQ. The CDR3 nucleotides read TGTGCCAGCAGCCAAGACTTTGACCATGGAGGGTCACCCCTCCACTTT. Translation gives CASSQDFDHGGSPLHF.

V is TRBV19 and J is TRBJ2-1; TRBD2 agrees at 8 bases. The CDR3 extends over 16 amino acids. The V gene end was trimmed by 5 bases and the J gene end by 2 bases; junction bases not matched to a gene: 8. Germline lookup yields CDR1 LNHDA and CDR2 SQIVND (reference sequence). CDR3 protein: CASSDLAGLAYNEQFF. For the CDR3, the DNA is TGTGCCAGTAGTGATCTAGCGGGCCTTGCCTACAATGAGCAGTTCTTC.

V gene TRBV7-3 combines with J gene TRBJ2-5, with D unresolved. The ends were cut back, 4 bases at V and 3 bases at J, with 9 bases in the middle. Per germline, CDR1 SGHTA and CDR2 FQGTGA. The CDR3 length is 13 residues. The DNA of the CDR3 is TGTGCCAGCAGCTCGACACAGAAAGAGACCCAGTACTTC. Translation: CASSSTQKETQYF.

This rearrangement joins TRBV18 to TRBJ1-2; TRBD1 agrees at 8 bases. The CDR3 consists of 15 residues. V lost 3 bases to trimming and J lost 1 base; unmatched junction nucleotides: 4. From germline, CDR1 is KGHSH and CDR2 LQKENI. CDR3 sequence: CASSPSDRVNYGYTF. CDR3 coding DNA: TGTGCCAGCTCACCTTCGGACAGGGTTAACTATGGCTACACCTTC.

The chain is built from TRBV5-1 and TRBJ2-2; D is undetermined. The V gene lost 0 bases and the J gene lost 1 base, with 4 bases spanning the gap. In germline, CDR1 is SGHRS, CDR2 YFSETQ. This CDR3 comprises 14 residues. The CDR3 DNA reads as TGCGCCAGCAGCTTGGCCCAGAACACCGGGGAGCTGTTTTTT. Protein sequence: CASSLAQNTGELFF.

The chain links TRBV4-3 to TRBJ2-1, with D possibly called TRBD1 or TRBD2 (5 bases each). V was pared by 5 bases and J by 0 bases, with 11 bases between. This CDR3 has 15 residues. CDR1 and CDR2 from the germline V gene are LGHNA and YSLEER. CDR3 nucleotide sequence: TGCGCCAGCAGCAGGGGTGGGGGCTCCTACAATGAGCAGTTCTTC. Protein: CASSRGGGSYNEQFF.

The rearrangement joins TRBV4-3 to TRBJ2-1; 16 bases map to TRBD2. The J segment lost 13 bases and the V segment lost 0 bases, leaving 6 bases of the junction unmatched. Germline V lookup: CDR1 LGHNA, CDR2 YSLEER. This CDR3 spans 16 amino acids. The CDR3 loop is CASSQEGGLAGGKQFF. The CDR3 coding sequence is TGCGCCAGCAGCCAAGAGGGGGGACTAGCGGGGGGGAAACAGTTCTTC.

The chain links TRBV7-9 to TRBJ2-1; 9 bases are shared with TRBD2. V trimming: 0 bases; J trimming: 7 bases; junction bases outside the gene matches: 7. Germline assignment: CDR1 SEHNR and CDR2 FQNEAQ (reference sequence). This CDR3 region has 16 residues. The CDR3 region has the DNA TGTGCCAGCAGCTTAGCGCTCCTAGCGGGGTATAATGAGCAGTTCTTC. Translating it yields CASSLALLAGYNEQFF.

This chain connects TRBV4-3 to TRBJ2-5, with 9 bases identical to TRBD2. This CDR3 is built from 15 residues. Germline V gene sequence: CDR1 LGHNA, CDR2 YSLEER. Trimming at V came to 4 bases and at J to 4 bases, leaving 7 bases not matched to a gene. CDR3 DNA: TGCGCCAGCAGCCCCCAAGCGGGGGGCGGAGAGACCCAGTACTTC. The encoded protein is CASSPQAGGGETQYF.

V is TRBV5-1 and J is TRBJ2-3; TRBD1 matches at 7 bases. The CDR3 has 16 amino acids. Germline V lookup: CDR1 SGHRS, CDR2 YFSETQ. J gave up 0 bases and V 0 bases, and 4 bases lay outside the gene matches. CDR3 in amino acids: CASSLAGQESTDTQYF. In nucleotides, the CDR3 is TGCGCCAGCAGCTTGGCCGGACAGGAAAGCACAGATACGCAGTATTTT.

This clone was recorded a few times. This chain links TRBV11-2 with TRBJ2-2, with D hard to call. CDR3 length: 15 amino acids. V shed 0 bases and J shed 1 base, with 6 bases lying between them. The germline V gene encodes CDR1 SGHAT and CDR2 FQNNGV. The CDR3 spells CASSLDPGNTGELFF. CDR3 in DNA: TGTGCCAGCAGCTTAGATCCAGGGAACACCGGGGAGCTGTTTTTT.

The chain carries TRBV11-3 and TRBJ1-1; D might be TRBD1 (5 bases). Trimming pared 1 base from V and 5 bases from J, leaving 11 bases between. Germline CDR1 reads SGHNT; CDR2 reads YENEEA. The CDR3 extends over 14 amino acids. This CDR3 is CASSLGGARTEAFF. As DNA, the CDR3 is TGTGCCAGCAGCTTAGGAGGGGCGAGGACTGAAGCTTTCTTT.

The chain recombines TRBV30 with TRBJ2-5; 8 nucleotides match TRBD1. The J segment lost 5 bases and the V segment lost 0 bases, leaving 20 bases of the junction unmatched. CDR3 length: 19 amino acids. The germline V gene has CDR1 GTSNPN and CDR2 SVGIG (reference sequence). CDR3 protein: CAWSVVWSRPGGKGETQYF. In DNA, the CDR3 is TGTGCCTGGAGTGTAGTTTGGAGTCGGCCAGGGGGCAAGGGGGAGACCCAGTACTTC.

J is TRBJ1-2 and V is TRBV4-2; D is unclear. V lost 4 bases, J lost 2 bases, and 8 bases lay in between. This CDR3 is built from 13 residues. Germline-derived CDR1 and CDR2 are LGHNA and YNFKEQ. The CDR3 bases are TGTGCCAGCAGCCTCGAAACCAACTATGGCTACACCTTC. Translated: CASSLETNYGYTF.

This clone was detected once. This same CDR3 is encoded by further DNA sequences in the sample. The chain couples TRBV7-6 to TRBJ1-2; weak D call: TRBD1 (5 bases). Germline CDR1 and CDR2: SGHVS and FNYEAQ. Trimming took 1 base from V and 5 from J, leaving 14 bases between them. The CDR3 runs to 15 residues. CDR3 DNA: TGTGCCAGCAGCTTAGATACGGGGCTCACATATGGCTACACCTTC. This encodes CASSLDTGLTYGYTF.

CDR3 amino acids: CASSLLGLEAFF. The CDR3 DNA reads as TGTGCCAGCAGCCTTCTAGGACTTGAAGCTTTCTTT. This chain links TRBV7-9 with TRBJ1-1; D is unresolved. Deletions cut 5 bases from V and 7 bases from J, with 11 bases between. The CDR3 extends over 12 amino acids. From germline, CDR1 is SEHNR and CDR2 FQNEAQ (reference sequence).